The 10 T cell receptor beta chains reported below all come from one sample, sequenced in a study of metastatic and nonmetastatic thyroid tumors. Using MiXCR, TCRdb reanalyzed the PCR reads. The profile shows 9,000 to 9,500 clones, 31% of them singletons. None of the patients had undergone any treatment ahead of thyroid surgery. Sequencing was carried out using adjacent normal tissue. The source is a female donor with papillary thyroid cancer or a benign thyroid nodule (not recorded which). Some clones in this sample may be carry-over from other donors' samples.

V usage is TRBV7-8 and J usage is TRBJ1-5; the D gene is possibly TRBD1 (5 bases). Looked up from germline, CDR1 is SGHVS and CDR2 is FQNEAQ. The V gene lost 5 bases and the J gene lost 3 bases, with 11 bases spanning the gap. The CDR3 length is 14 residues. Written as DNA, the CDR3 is TGTGCCAGCAGCGTCGACAGCTTCAATCAGCCCCAGCATTTT. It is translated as CASSVDSFNQPQHF.

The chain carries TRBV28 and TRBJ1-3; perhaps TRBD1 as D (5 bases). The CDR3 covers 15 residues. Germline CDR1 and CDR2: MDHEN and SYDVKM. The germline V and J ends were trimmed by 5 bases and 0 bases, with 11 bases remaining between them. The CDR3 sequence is CASSTGVPSGNTIYF. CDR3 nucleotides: TGTGCCAGCAGTACGGGGGTGCCCTCTGGAAACACCATATATTTT.

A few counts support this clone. CDR3 sequence reads: CASSSGPRREQYF. The DNA for the CDR3 is TGTGCCAGCAGTTCCGGGCCCCGTAGAGAGCAGTACTTC. This chain uses TRBV6-6 with TRBJ2-7; D gene ambiguous. Trimming took 4 bases from V and 7 from J, leaving 14 bases between them. CDR1 and CDR2 from the germline V gene are MNHNY and SVGAGI (reference sequence). The CDR3 loop spans 13 amino acids.

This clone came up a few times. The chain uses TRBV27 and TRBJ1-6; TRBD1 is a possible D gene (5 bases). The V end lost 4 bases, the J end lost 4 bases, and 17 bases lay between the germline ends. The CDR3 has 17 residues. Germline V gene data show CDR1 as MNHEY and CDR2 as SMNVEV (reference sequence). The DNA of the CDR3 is TGTGCCAGCAGTTCACACCCGGGACGGATGTATAATTCACCCCTCCACTTT. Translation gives CASSSHPGRMYNSPLHF.

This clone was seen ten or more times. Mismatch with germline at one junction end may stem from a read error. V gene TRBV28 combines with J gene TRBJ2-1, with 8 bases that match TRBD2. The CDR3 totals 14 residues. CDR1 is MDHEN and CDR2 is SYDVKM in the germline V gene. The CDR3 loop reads CASSGASGSNGQFF. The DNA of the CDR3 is TGTGCCAGCAGTGGGGCCAGCGGGAGTAATGGGCAGTTCTTC.

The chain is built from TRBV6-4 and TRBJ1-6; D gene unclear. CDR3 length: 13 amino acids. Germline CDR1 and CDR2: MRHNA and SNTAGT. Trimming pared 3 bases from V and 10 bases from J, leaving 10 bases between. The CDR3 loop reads CASSESVRSPLHF. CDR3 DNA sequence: TGTGCCAGCAGTGAATCGGTTCGATCACCCCTCCACTTT.

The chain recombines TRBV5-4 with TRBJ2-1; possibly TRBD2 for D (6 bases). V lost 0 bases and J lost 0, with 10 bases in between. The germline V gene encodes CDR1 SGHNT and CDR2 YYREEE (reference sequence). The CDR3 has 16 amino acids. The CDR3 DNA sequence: TGTGCCAGCAGCTTGGCCGCGGGGAGCTCCTACAATGAGCAGTTCTTC. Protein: CASSLAAGSSYNEQFF.

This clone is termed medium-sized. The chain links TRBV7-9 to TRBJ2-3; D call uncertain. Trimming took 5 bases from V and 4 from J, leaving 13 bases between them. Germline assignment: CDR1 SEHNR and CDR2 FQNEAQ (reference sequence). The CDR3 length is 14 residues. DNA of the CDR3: TGTGCCAGCAGCCCGAGGCTAGGTTCAGATACGCAGTATTTT. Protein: CASSPRLGSDTQYF. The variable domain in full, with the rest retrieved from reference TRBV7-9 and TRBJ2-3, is DTGVSQNPRHKITKRGQNVTFRCDPISEHNRLYWYRQTLGQGPEFLTYFQNEAQLEKSRLLSDRFSAERPKGSFSTLEIQRTEQGDSAMYLCASSPRLGSDTQYFGPGTRLTVL.

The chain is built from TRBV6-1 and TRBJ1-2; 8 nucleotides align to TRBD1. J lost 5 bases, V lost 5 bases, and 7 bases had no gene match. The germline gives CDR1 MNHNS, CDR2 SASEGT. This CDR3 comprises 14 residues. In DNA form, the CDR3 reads TGTGCCAGCAGTCCAGGGGGCGCGATTTATGGCTACACCTTC. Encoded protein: CASSPGGAIYGYTF.

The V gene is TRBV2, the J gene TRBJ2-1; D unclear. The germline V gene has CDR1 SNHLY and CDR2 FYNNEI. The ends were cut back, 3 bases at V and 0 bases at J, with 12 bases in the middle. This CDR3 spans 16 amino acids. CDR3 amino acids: CASSESEVSSYNEQFF. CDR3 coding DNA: TGTGCCAGCAGTGAGAGCGAGGTTAGCTCCTACAATGAGCAGTTCTTC.